This T cell receptor (beta chain) was retrieved from a study of blood T cell repertoires in COVID-19. Overall study: There were acute and convalescent COVID-19 samples, and they came from the United States, Italy and Spain.

The V end was cut by 2 bases, the J end by 3 bases, with 11 bases between. Germline V gene lookup returns CDR1 MNHEY and CDR2 SMNVEV (reference sequence). The CDR3 length is 14 residues. In the original analysis: From reference gene primer amplification, estimates of nucleated cell counts were derived. Some clones are missing from TCRdb's copy, which holds only in-frame ones; the method was immunoSEQ multiplex PCR. V and J calls and clone size are as listed in that table; D and trimming were resolved from the DNA. The sample consists of roughly 300,000 clones, roughly nine tenths of them appearing once.

V and J are TRBV27 and TRBJ2-7; weak D call: TRBD2 (6 bases). The specimen sequenced was peripheral blood. The sequence was collected from a man between 18 and 35 years old who had recovered from COVID-19. The CDR3 coding sequence is TGTGCCAGCAGTTTAGGGGGGAAGGGCTACGAGCAGTACTTC. This sequence encodes CASSLGGKGYEQYF.